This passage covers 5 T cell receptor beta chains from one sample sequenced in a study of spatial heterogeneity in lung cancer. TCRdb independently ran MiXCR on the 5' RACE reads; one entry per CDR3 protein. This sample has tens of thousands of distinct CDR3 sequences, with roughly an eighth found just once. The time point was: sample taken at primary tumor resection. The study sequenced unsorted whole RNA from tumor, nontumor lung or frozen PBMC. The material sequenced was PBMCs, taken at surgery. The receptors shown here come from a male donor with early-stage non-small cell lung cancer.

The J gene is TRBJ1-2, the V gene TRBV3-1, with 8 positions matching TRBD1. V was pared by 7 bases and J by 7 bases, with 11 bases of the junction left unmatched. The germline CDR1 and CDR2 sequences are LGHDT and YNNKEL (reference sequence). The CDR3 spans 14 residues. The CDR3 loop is CASTRDRGAGGYTF. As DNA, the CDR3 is TGTGCCAGCACTCGCGACAGGGGCGCTGGTGGCTACACCTTC. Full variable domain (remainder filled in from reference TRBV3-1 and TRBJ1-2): DTAVSQTPKYLVTQMGNDKSIKCEQNLGHDTMYWYKQDSKKFLKIMFSYNNKELIINETVPNRFSPKSPDKAHLNLHINSLELGDSAVYFCASTRDRGAGGYTFGSGTRLTVV.

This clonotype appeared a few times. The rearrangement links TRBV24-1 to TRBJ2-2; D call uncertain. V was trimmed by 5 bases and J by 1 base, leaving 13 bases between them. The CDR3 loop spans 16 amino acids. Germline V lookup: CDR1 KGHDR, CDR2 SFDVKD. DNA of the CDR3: TGTGCCACCAGTGCGACTCCCGAAGGGAACACCGGGGAGCTGTTTTTT. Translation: CATSATPEGNTGELFF.

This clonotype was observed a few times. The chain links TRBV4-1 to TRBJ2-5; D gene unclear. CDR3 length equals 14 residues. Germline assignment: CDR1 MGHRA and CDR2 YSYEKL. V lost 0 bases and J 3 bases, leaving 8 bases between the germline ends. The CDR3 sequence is CASSQDAREETQYF. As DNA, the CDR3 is TGCGCCAGCAGCCAAGACGCCCGAGAAGAGACCCAGTACTTC.

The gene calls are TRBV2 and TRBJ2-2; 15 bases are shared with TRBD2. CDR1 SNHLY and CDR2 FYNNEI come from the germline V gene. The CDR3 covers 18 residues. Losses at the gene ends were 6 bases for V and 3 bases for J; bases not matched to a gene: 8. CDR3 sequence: CASRPGLAGGKDTGELFF. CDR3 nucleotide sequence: TGTGCCAGCAGACCGGGACTAGCGGGAGGAAAGGACACCGGGGAGCTGTTTTTT.

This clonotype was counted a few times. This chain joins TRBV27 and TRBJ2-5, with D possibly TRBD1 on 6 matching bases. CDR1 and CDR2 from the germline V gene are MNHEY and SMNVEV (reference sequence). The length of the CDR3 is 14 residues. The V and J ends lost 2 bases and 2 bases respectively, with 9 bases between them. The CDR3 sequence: CASSLAGEQETQYF. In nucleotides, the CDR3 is TGTGCCAGCAGTTTAGCAGGGGAGCAAGAGACCCAGTACTTC.